The next 9 T cell receptor beta chains were all read from a single sample in a study of long-term antiretroviral therapy in people with HIV. immunoSEQ v3.0 was run at survey level. The method was immunoSEQ multiplex PCR; TCRdb's version includes in-frame clones alone and lacks a portion of them. The profile shows about 19,000 clones, 87% of them singletons. Sequenced here: unsorted PBMCs, sampled 2.1 years after starting antiretroviral therapy. These receptors all stem from a man between 18 and 29 years old with HIV.

The chain has TRBV5-4 and TRBJ2-7; tentatively, D is TRBD1 (6 bases). With 0 bases removed from V and 4 bases from J, the gap between germline ends came to 8 bases. The CDR3 runs to 13 residues. The germline CDR1 and CDR2 sequences are SGHNT and YYREEE (reference sequence). This CDR3 reads CASSLAQGYEQYF. The CDR3 DNA sequence: TGTGCCAGCAGCTTGGCACAGGGTTACGAGCAGTACTTC.

This chain uses TRBV11-2 with TRBJ1-2; D remains ambiguous. The CDR3 contains 15 residues. The germline V and J ends were trimmed by 5 bases and 7 bases, with 20 bases remaining between them. Germline V CDR1 and CDR2: SGHAT, FQNNGV. The CDR3 bases are TGTGCCAGCAGCCTCTCCTGGAGGAACGGCGGTGGCTACACCTTC. This translates into CASSLSWRNGGGYTF.

The chain uses TRBV19 and TRBJ1-6, with 11 bases lining up with TRBD1. This CDR3 comprises 15 residues. V was clipped by 5 bases and J by 9 bases; unmatched bases: 6. Germline CDR1 and CDR2: LNHDA and SQIVND (reference sequence). CDR3 region: CASSGGTGGSSPLHF. CDR3 coding DNA: TGTGCCAGTAGTGGGGGGACAGGGGGATCTTCACCCCTCCACTTT.

This rearrangement joins TRBV5-5 to TRBJ1-3, with 7 positions matching TRBD1. Germline values: CDR1 SGHKS, CDR2 YYEKEE (reference sequence). This CDR3 has 14 amino acids. The V segment lost 5 bases and the J segment 2 bases; nucleotides outside the gene matches: 4. CDR3 nucleotides: TGTGCCAGCAGTTCAGGGGGGACTGGAAACACCATATATTTT. Translation: CASSSGGTGNTIYF.

V and J are TRBV7-9 and TRBJ1-2; D is ambiguous. The CDR3 spans 15 residues. V was trimmed by 1 base and J by 5 bases, leaving 14 bases between them. The germline V gene encodes CDR1 SEHNR and CDR2 FQNEAQ (reference sequence). The CDR3 sequence is CASSLDSGFLYGYTF. The DNA of the CDR3 is TGTGCCAGCAGCTTAGATTCCGGGTTTCTTTATGGCTACACCTTC.

J is TRBJ1-1 and V is TRBV4-1; TRBD1 is a possible D gene (6 bases). The V end lost 1 base, the J end lost 0 bases, and 12 bases lay between the germline ends. This CDR3 spans 16 amino acids. Germline V gene data show CDR1 as MGHRA and CDR2 as YSYEKL. Here the CDR3 DNA reads TGCGCCAGCAGCCAAGTTAAGGACAGACTGAACACTGAAGCTTTCTTT. It translates to CASSQVKDRLNTEAFF.

This clone was seen a handful of times. The chain employs TRBV7-9 and TRBJ2-7; D might be TRBD1 or TRBD2, each matching 5 bases. Germline V gene data show CDR1 as SEHNR and CDR2 as FQNEAQ (reference sequence). Trimming took off 7 bases at V and 3 bases at J, with 13 bases between the two ends. The CDR3 runs to 13 residues. The CDR3: CASNRDEIYEQYF. CDR3 nucleotide sequence: TGTGCCAGCAATCGGGACGAAATCTACGAGCAGTACTTC.

The chain carries TRBV7-6 and TRBJ2-7; D perhaps matches TRBD1 (6 bases). The CDR3 consists of 13 residues. Germline loops: CDR1 SGHVS, CDR2 FNYEAQ. V dropped 3 bases and J dropped 3 bases, with 9 bases sitting between them. The CDR3 nucleotides are TGTGCCAGCAGCTTGGGACAAGACTACGAGCAGTACTTC. This gives the protein CASSLGQDYEQYF.

The rearrangement uses TRBV19 and TRBJ1-2; TRBD1 is a possible D gene (5 bases). V lost 7 bases, J lost 2 bases, and 11 bases lay in between. This CDR3 spans 13 amino acids. Germline CDR1 is LNHDA and CDR2 is SQIVND (reference sequence). This chain's CDR3 is CASIQDGNYGYTF. The CDR3 nucleotides read TGTGCCAGTATACAGGATGGGAACTATGGCTACACCTTC.